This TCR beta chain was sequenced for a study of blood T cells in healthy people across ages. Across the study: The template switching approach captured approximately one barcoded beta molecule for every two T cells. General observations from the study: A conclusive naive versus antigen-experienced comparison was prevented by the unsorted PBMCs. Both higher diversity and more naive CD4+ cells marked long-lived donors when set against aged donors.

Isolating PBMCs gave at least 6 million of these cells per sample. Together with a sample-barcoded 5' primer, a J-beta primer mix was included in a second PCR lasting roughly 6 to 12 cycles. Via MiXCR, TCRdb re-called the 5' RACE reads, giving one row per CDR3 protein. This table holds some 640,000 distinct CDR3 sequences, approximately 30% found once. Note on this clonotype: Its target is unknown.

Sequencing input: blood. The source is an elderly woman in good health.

In DNA, the CDR3 is TGTGCCAGCAGCGAACGGGAGTGTGGGACCCAGTTCTTC. Protein: CASSERECGTQFF. The chain links TRBV7-2 to TRBJ2-1, with a weak D call TRBD2 (6 bases). Germline values: CDR1 SGHTA, CDR2 FQGNSA. V lost 5 bases, J lost 13 bases, and 18 bases lay in between. There are 13 residues in the CDR3.